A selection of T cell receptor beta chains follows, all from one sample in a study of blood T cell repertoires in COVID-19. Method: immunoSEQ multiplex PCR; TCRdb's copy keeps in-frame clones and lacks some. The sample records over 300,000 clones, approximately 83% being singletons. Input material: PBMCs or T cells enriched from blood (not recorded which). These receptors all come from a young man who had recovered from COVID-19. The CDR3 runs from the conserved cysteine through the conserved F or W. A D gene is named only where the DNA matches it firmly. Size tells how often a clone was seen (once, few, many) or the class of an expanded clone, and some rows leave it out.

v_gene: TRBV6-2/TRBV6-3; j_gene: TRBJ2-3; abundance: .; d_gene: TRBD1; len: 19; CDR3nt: TGTGCCAGCAGTCCCGGGCAGGGGGCAAGGACAACTAGCACAGATACGCAGTATTTT; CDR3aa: CASSPGQGARTTSTDTQYF
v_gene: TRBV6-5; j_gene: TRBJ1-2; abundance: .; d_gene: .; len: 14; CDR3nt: TGTGCCAGCAGGCAATCTTTTTATAGCTATGGCTACACCTTC; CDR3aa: CASRQSFYSYGYTF
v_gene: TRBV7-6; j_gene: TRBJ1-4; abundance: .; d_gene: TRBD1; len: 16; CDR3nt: TGTGCCAGCAGCTTAGAGGGGACAGGGATGGTCGAAAAACTGTTTTTT; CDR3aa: CASSLEGTGMVEKLFF
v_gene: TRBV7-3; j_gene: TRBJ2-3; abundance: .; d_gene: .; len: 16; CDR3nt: TGTGCCAGCAGCTTAGGTGTCGCAGGGGGCACAGATACGCAGTATTTT; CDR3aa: CASSLGVAGGTDTQYF
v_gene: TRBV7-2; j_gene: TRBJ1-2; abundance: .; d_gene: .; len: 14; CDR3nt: TGTGCCAGCAGCCCGGCCCCCAGGAACTATGGCTACACCTTC; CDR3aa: CASSPAPRNYGYTF
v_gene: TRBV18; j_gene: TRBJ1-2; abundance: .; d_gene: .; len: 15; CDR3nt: TGTGCCAGCTCACCCCCTCAGGGTTATAGCTATGGCTACACCTTC; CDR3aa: CASSPPQGYSYGYTF
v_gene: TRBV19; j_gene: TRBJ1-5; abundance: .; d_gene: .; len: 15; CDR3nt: TGTGCCAGTAGTACCACAAACAACGGCAATCAGCCCCAGCATTTT; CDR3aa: CASSTTNNGNQPQHF
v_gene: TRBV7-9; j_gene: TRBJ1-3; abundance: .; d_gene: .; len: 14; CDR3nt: TGTGCCAGCAGCTTAGAGAGCTCTGGAAACACCATATATTTT; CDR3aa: CASSLESSGNTIYF
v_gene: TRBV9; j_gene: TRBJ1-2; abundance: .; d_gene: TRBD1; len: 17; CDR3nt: TGTGCCAGCAGCGTAGGTCTCACGGGTGAGGGGGCCGGTGGCTACACCTTC; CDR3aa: CASSVGLTGEGAGGYTF
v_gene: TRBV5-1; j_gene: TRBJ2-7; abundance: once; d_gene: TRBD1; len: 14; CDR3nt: TGCGCCAGCAGCTTGGGACAGGGGTACTACGAGCAGTACTTC; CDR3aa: CASSLGQGYYEQYF
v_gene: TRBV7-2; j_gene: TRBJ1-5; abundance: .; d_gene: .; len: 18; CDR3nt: TGTGCCAGCAGCTTATATGGGGGGGGAGGGTTAGGTCTTCAGCCCCAGCATTTT; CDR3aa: CASSLYGGGGLGLQPQHF
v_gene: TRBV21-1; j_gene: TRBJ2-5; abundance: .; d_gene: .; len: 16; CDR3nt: TGTGCCAGCAGCGAGGCGACAGGGACAATAATGAAGACCCAGTACTTC; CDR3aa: CASSEATGTIMKTQYF
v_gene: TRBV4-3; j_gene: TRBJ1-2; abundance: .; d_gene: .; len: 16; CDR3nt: TGCGCCAGCAGCCAAGTCGGGGGGGGCGATAACTATGGCTACACCTTC; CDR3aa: CASSQVGGGDNYGYTF
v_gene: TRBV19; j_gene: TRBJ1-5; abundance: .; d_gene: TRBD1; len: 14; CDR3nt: TGTGCCAGTAGTACAGGGGGTAGCAATCAGCCCCAGCATTTT; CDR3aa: CASSTGGSNQPQHF
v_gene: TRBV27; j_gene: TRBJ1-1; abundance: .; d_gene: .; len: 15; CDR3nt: TGTGCCAGCAGTTTATTTGGGACGGGAGGGACTGAAGCTTTCTTT; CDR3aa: CASSLFGTGGTEAFF
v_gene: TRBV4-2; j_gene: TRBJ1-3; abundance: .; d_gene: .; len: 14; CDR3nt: TGTGCCAGCAGCCATAGCAGCTCTGGAAACACCATATATTTT; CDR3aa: CASSHSSSGNTIYF
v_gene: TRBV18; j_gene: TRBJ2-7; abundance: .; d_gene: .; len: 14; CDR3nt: TGTGCCAGCTCACCAGGGACACTAGCCTACGAGCAGTACTTC; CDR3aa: CASSPGTLAYEQYF
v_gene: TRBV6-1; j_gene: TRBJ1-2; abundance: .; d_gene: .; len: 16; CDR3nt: TGTGCCAGCAGTGAATTTTCTGGGGGAGCCGGGAGTGGCTACACCTTC; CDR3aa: CASSEFSGGAGSGYTF
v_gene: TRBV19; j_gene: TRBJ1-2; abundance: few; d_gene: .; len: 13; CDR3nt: TGTGCCAGTAGTACTACAGGAGGGGACGGCTACACCTTC; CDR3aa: CASSTTGGDGYTF
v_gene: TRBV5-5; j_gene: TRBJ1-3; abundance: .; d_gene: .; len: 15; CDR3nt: TGTGCCAGCAGCCTGAGAGGGTTACCTGGAAACACCATATATTTT; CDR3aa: CASSLRGLPGNTIYF
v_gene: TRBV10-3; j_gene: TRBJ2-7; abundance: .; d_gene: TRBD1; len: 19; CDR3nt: TGTGCCATCAGTGAGTCGACGGACAGGGGGTCGTGGATAGCCTACGAGCAGTACTTC; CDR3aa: CAISESTDRGSWIAYEQYF
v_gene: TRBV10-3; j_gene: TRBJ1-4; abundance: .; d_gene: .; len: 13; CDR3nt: TGTGCCATAGGGGAAGGGGCTGGAGAAAAACTGTTTTTT; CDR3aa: CAIGEGAGEKLFF
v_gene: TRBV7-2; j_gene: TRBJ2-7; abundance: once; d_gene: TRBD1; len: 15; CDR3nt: TGTGCCAGCAGCTTAGTGGCCAGGGGGCGATACGAGCAGTACTTC; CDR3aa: CASSLVARGRYEQYF
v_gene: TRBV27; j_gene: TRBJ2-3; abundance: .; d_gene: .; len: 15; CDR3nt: TGTGCCAGCAGCCCAGACATACCTCACCCAGATACGCAGTATTTT; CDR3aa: CASSPDIPHPDTQYF
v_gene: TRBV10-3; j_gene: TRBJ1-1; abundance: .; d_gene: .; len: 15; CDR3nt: TGTGCCATCAGTGACTCCGGGACAACGAACACTGAAGCTTTCTTT; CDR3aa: CAISDSGTTNTEAFF
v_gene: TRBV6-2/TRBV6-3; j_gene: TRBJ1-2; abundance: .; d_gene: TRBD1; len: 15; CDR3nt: TGTGCCAGCAGTAGACAGGGGTCTGCTAACTATGGCTACACCTTC; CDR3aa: CASSRQGSANYGYTF
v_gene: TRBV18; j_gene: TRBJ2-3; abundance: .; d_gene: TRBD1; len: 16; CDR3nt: TGTGCCAGCTCGCTAGGGACAGGGGGCATCACAGATACGCAGTATTTT; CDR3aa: CASSLGTGGITDTQYF
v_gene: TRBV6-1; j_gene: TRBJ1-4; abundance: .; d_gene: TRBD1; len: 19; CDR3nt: TGTGCCAGCAGTGGTCACTCGACAGGGGGCCCCGCCTCGAATGAAAAACTGTTTTTT; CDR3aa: CASSGHSTGGPASNEKLFF
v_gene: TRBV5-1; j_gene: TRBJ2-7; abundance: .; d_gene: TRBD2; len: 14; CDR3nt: TGCGCCAGCAGCCCGGGACTAGCGGGGTACGAGCAGTACTTC; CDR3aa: CASSPGLAGYEQYF
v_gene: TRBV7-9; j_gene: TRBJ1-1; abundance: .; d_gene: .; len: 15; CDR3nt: TGTGCCAGCAGCCAACAAGTTGATCGGGGGTTGAAAGCTTTCTTT; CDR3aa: CASSQQVDRGLKAFF
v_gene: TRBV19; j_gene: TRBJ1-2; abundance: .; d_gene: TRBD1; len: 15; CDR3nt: TGTGCCAGCCAGGACAGGGGATTTACTAACTATGGCTACACCTTC; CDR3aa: CASQDRGFTNYGYTF
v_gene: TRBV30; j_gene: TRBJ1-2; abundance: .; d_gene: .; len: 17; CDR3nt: TGTGCCTGGAGCGTACTTCCGGGCTCCACAGGGAACTATGGCTACACCTTC; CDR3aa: CAWSVLPGSTGNYGYTF
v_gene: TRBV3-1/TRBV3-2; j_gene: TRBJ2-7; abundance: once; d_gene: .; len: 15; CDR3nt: TGTGCCAGCAGCCAAGCCGGGACACCAAAGGACGAGCAGTACTTC; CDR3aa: CASSQAGTPKDEQYF
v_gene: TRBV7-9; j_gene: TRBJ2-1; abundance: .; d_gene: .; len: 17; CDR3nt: TGTGCCAGCAGCTTGCCAAAGGGGCAGCTGTGGAACAATGAGCAGTTCTTC; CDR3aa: CASSLPKGQLWNNEQFF
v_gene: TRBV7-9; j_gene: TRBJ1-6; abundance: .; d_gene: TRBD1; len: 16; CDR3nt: TGTGCCAGCAGCTTGGGACAGAGCTCCTATAATTCACCCCTCCACTTT; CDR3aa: CASSLGQSSYNSPLHF
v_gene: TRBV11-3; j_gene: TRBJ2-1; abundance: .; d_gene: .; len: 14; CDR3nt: TGTGCCAGCAGTCCAGCAGGGACCTACAATGAGCAGTTCTTC; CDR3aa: CASSPAGTYNEQFF
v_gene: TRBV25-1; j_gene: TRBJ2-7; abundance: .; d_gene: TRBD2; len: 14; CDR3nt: TGTGCCAGCAGTGTAGCGGGGGGGCCGCTCGAGCAGTACTTC; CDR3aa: CASSVAGGPLEQYF
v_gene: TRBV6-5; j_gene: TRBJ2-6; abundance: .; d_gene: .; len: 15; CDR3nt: TGTGCCAGCAGTTTCGGGGGCTCTGGGGCCAACGTCCTGACTTTC; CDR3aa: CASSFGGSGANVLTF
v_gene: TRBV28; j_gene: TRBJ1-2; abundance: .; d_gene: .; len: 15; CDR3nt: TGTGCCAGCAGTTATGGGGGGAGGGTCCGAGTCGGCTACACCTTC; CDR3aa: CASSYGGRVRVGYTF
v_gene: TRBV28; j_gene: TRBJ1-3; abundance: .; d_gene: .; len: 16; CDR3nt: TGTGCCAGCAGTGCAATTCAGGTGCTCTCTGGAAACACCATATATTTT; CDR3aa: CASSAIQVLSGNTIYF